These 20 T cell receptor beta chains originate from one sample sequenced in a study of blood T cell repertoires in COVID-19. TCRdb's copy holds only in-frame clones and misses some; the assay was immunoSEQ multiplex PCR. The sample lists 90,000 to 110,000 clones; about 85% were seen once. Sequences were obtained from peripheral blood. The receptors shown here come from a man between 50 and 59 years old with acute or convalescent COVID-19.

The chain links TRBV7-9 to TRBJ2-2; the D is unclear. V lost 5 bases and J 7 bases, leaving 17 bases between the germline ends. Germline CDR1 SEHNR, CDR2 FQNEAQ (reference sequence). The CDR3 has 15 residues. In DNA form, the CDR3 reads TGTGCCAGCAGCCCGAAACGGAGCACTATCGGGGAGCTGTTTTTT. Translation gives CASSPKRSTIGELFF.

V and J are TRBV7-3 and TRBJ1-2; D gene uncertain. Germline CDR1 reads SGHTA; CDR2 reads FQGTGA. Deletions cut 4 bases from V and 7 bases from J, with 16 bases between. The CDR3 is 14 residues long. The CDR3 reads CASSSDTSNRGYTF. In DNA, the CDR3 is TGTGCCAGCAGCTCAGACACCTCGAATCGTGGCTACACCTTC.

The V call is TRBV14, the J call TRBJ1-4; D might be TRBD1 (5 bases). This CDR3 contains 18 residues. V shed 0 bases and J shed 0 bases, with 14 bases lying between them. The germline V gene encodes CDR1 SGHDN and CDR2 FVKESK. The CDR3 is CASSQEGQWGPTNEKLFF. CDR3 sequence (DNA): TGTGCCAGCAGCCAAGAGGGGCAGTGGGGTCCAACTAATGAAAAACTGTTTTTT.

This chain links TRBV3-1 (or the pseudogene TRBV3-2) with TRBJ1-1, with 8 bases lining up with TRBD1. J was trimmed by 3 bases and V by 2 bases; bases with no gene match: 8. CDR1 and CDR2 from the germline V gene are LGHDT and YNNKEL (reference sequence). The CDR3 consists of 16 residues. CDR3 bases: TGTGCCAGCAGCCAATCTGGACAGGGAAAACACACTGAAGCTTTCTTT. It encodes CASSQSGQGKHTEAFF.

The genes are TRBV7-9 and TRBJ1-3; weak D call: TRBD1 (6 bases). CDR3 size: 15 residues. CDR1 is SEHNR, CDR2 FQNEAQ, per germline (reference sequence). Trimming took 2 bases from V and 0 from J, leaving 8 bases between them. The CDR3: CASSLWGHSGNTIYF. The CDR3 bases are TGTGCCAGCAGCTTATGGGGGCACTCTGGAAACACCATATATTTT. The complete variable domain, with remaining parts taken from reference TRBV7-9 and TRBJ1-3, reads DTGVSQNPRHKITKRGQNVTFRCDPISEHNRLYWYRQTLGQGPEFLTYFQNEAQLEKSRLLSDRFSAERPKGSFSTLEIQRTEQGDSAMYLCASSLWGHSGNTIYFGEGSWLTVV.

The V and J genes are TRBV6-2 or TRBV6-3 and TRBJ2-3, with 7 bases lining up with TRBD2. CDR3 length: 17 residues. V was pared by 6 bases and J by 2 bases, with 14 bases of the junction left unmatched. Germline loops: CDR1 MNHEY, CDR2 SVGEGT. CDR3 in DNA: TGTGCCAGCAGCCCTGGGGCAGGGAGGGGCCCCACAGATACGCAGTATTTT. It is translated as CASSPGAGRGPTDTQYF.

A word on this clone: Other DNA sequences in this specimen translate into the identical CDR3. The chain is built from TRBV7-3 and TRBJ2-7; a weak D match, TRBD2 (6 bases). With 0 bases removed from V and 0 bases from J, the gap between germline ends came to 6 bases. Per the germline V gene, CDR1 is SGHTA and CDR2 is FQGTGA. The CDR3 totals 14 residues. CDR3: CASSLTSGSYEQYF. The CDR3 DNA is TGTGCCAGCAGCTTAACTAGCGGCTCCTACGAGCAGTACTTC. Full variable domain (missing parts from reference TRBV7-3 and TRBJ2-7): GAGVSQTPSNKVTEKGKYVELRCDPISGHTALYWYRQSLGQGPEFLIYFQGTGAADDSGLPNDRFFAVRPEGSVSTLKIQRTERGDSAVYLCASSLTSGSYEQYFGPGTRLTVT.

This clone showed up just once. The V gene is TRBV7-6, the J gene TRBJ1-2; D not certain. The CDR3 covers 16 residues. Trimming removed 1 base from V and 4 bases from J, with 16 bases in between. Germline loops: CDR1 SGHVS, CDR2 FNYEAQ. The CDR3 DNA reads as TGTGCCAGCAGCTTAGATCCGTCGGCATCGGGCTATGGCTACACCTTC. Translated: CASSLDPSASGYGYTF.

CDR3 amino acids: CASSGTGAYEQYF. In DNA, the CDR3 is TGCGCCAGCAGCGGGACAGGGGCCTACGAGCAGTACTTC. This chain links TRBV5-1 with TRBJ2-7; TRBD1 aligns across 10 bases. With 4 bases clipped from V and 2 bases from J, the junction kept 0 bases outside the gene matches. The CDR3 contains 13 residues. Germline V gene data show CDR1 as SGHRS and CDR2 as YFSETQ.

This chain connects TRBV5-1 to TRBJ2-3; no clear D gene. Germline-derived CDR1 and CDR2 are SGHRS and YFSETQ. This CDR3 is 14 amino acids long. V lost 5 bases and J lost 2, with 12 bases in between. For the CDR3, the DNA is TGCGCCAGCAGGGGTCGGGTATTCACAGATACGCAGTATTTT. Translated: CASRGRVFTDTQYF.

The chain joins TRBV7-9 to TRBJ2-2; no clear D gene. Germline CDR1 SEHNR, CDR2 FQNEAQ (reference sequence). The ends were cut back, 1 base at V and 4 bases at J, with 10 bases in the middle. There are 15 residues in the CDR3. The CDR3 DNA reads as TGTGCCAGCAGCTTAGTGGGCAGAATCACCGGGGAGCTGTTTTTT. Its protein is CASSLVGRITGELFF.

Written as DNA, the CDR3 is TGTGCCAGTAGACCACAGGGGACGGGGGATATATATGGCTACACCTTC. Residues: CASRPQGTGDIYGYTF. The chain recombines TRBV3-1 (or the pseudogene TRBV3-2) with TRBJ1-2; 7 nucleotides match TRBD1. V was pared by 9 bases and J by 5 bases, with 18 bases of the junction left unmatched. CDR1 and CDR2 from the germline V gene are LGHDT and YNNKEL (reference sequence). CDR3 length: 16 amino acids.

This chain uses TRBV19 with TRBJ2-7; 7 bases fit TRBD2. The CDR3 length is 14 residues. V shed 4 bases, J shed 5 bases, and the junction held 8 bases outside the gene matches. Germline V gives CDR1 LNHDA, CDR2 SQIVND (reference sequence). The CDR3 DNA reads as TGTGCCAGTAGTAGGAAGACTAGCACCCACGAGCAGTACTTC. It specifies CASSRKTSTHEQYF.

The rearrangement uses TRBV7-9 and TRBJ2-2; D is unclear. The CDR3 is 11 amino acids. V lost 5 bases and J 7 bases, leaving 5 bases between the germline ends. The germline V gene encodes CDR1 SEHNR and CDR2 FQNEAQ (reference sequence). In DNA, the CDR3 is TGTGCCAGCAGCCCGGGCGGGGAGCTGTTTTTT. Translation: CASSPGGELFF.

This chain joins TRBV18 and TRBJ2-5, with TRBD2 identical over 8 bases. This CDR3 is built from 16 residues. Germline-derived CDR1 and CDR2 are KGHSH and LQKENI. Trimming cost V 5 bases and J 2 bases; bases outside gene matches: 10. CDR3 region: CASSFGPSGGQETQYF. DNA of the CDR3: TGTGCCAGCTCATTCGGTCCAAGCGGGGGACAAGAGACCCAGTACTTC.

The DNA for the CDR3 is TGTGCCAGCAGGGTACAGGGGTTCACTGAAGCTTTCTTT. Amino acid sequence: CASRVQGFTEAFF. This rearrangement joins TRBV28 to TRBJ1-1; TRBD1 aligns across 7 bases. This CDR3 region has 13 residues. Germline V gene lookup returns CDR1 MDHEN and CDR2 SYDVKM. Trimming took 6 bases from V and 4 from J; bases not matched to a gene: 5.

The chain is built from TRBV6-2 or TRBV6-3 and TRBJ1-5; 9 bases are a match to TRBD1. The CDR3 contains 16 residues. CDR1 and CDR2 (germline): MNHEY, SVGEGT. V was clipped by 6 bases and J by 0 bases; unmatched bases: 6. The CDR3 region has the DNA TGTGCCAGCAGCAGGGACAGGGCTTATAGCAATCAGCCCCAGCATTTT. It is translated as CASSRDRAYSNQPQHF.

The rearrangement links TRBV25-1 to TRBJ1-1; 7 bases are a match to TRBD1. The CDR3 totals 14 residues. CDR1 MGHDK and CDR2 SYGVNS come from the germline V gene. V dropped 5 bases and J dropped 4; count of bases not matched to a gene: 7. The CDR3, as DNA: TGTGCCAGCAGTCCCCAACAGGGGCGCACTGAAGCTTTCTTT. Its translation is CASSPQQGRTEAFF.

V gene TRBV14 combines with J gene TRBJ1-1; D is undetermined. The ends were cut back, 0 bases at V and 11 bases at J, with 13 bases in the middle. CDR1 is SGHDN and CDR2 is FVKESK in the germline V gene. There are 13 residues in the CDR3. CDR3 region: CASSQELVGEAFF. The CDR3 nucleotides read TGTGCCAGCAGCCAAGAATTGGTCGGGGAGGCTTTCTTT. The full variable domain, rest sourced from reference TRBV14 and TRBJ1-1, is EAGVTQFPSHSVIEKGQTVTLRCDPISGHDNLYWYRRVMGKEIKFLLHFVKESKQDESGMPNNRFLAERTGGTYSTLKVQPAELEDSGVYFCASSQELVGEAFFGQGTRLTVV.

The chain combines TRBV20-1 with TRBJ2-3; D not certain. The germline gives CDR1 DFQATT, CDR2 SNEGSKA (reference sequence). The CDR3 length is 11 residues. Trimming pared 0 bases from V and 6 bases from J, leaving 4 bases between. Here the CDR3 reads CSARDLDTQYF. CDR3 nucleotide sequence: TGCAGTGCTAGAGATCTGGATACGCAGTATTTT.